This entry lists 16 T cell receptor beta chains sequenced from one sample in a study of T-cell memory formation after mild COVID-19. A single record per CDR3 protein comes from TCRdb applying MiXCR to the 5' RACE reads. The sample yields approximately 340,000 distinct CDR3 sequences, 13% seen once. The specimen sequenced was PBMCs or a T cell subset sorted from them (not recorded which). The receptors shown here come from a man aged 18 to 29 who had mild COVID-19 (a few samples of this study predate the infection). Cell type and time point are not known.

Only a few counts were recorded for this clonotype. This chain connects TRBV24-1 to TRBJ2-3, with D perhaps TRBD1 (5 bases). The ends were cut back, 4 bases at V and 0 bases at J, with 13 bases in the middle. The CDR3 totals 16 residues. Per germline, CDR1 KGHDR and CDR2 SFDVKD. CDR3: CATSEGPSTSTDTQYF. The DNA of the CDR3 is TGTGCCACCAGTGAGGGGCCGAGTACTAGCACAGATACGCAGTATTTT.

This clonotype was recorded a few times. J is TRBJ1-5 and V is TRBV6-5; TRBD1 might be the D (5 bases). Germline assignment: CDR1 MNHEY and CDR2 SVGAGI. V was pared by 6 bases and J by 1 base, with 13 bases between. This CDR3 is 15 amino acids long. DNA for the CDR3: TGTGCCAGCAGGCGTATTACAGGAAGCAATCAGCCCCAGCATTTT. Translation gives CASRRITGSNQPQHF.

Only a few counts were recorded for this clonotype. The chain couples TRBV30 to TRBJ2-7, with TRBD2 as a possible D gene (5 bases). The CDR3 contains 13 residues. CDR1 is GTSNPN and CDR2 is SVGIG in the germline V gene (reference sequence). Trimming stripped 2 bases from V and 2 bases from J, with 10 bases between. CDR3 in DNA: TGTGCCTGGAGTCGAGGGCCGCCCTACGAGCAGTACTTC. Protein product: CAWSRGPPYEQYF.

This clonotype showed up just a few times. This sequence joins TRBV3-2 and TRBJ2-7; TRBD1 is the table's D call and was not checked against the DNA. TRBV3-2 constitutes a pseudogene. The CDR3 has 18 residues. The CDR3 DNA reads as TGTGCCAGCAGCCATGACGACAGGCGAGAAGGGTTACACTACGAGCAGTACGTC. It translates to CASSHDDRREGLHYEQYV.

The CDR3 reads CSARDGGGTVDTQYF. CDR3 nucleotides: TGCAGTGCTAGAGATGGAGGTGGAACGGTAGATACGCAGTATTTT. The V call is TRBV20-1, the J call TRBJ2-3, with a tentative D call TRBD2 (5 bases). The V end lost 0 bases, the J end lost 5 bases, and 15 bases lay between the germline ends. The CDR3 covers 15 residues. Per the germline V gene, CDR1 is DFQATT and CDR2 is SNEGSKA (reference sequence).

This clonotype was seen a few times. The chain's CDR3 is CSARDPAATGELFF. The CDR3 DNA reads TGCAGTGCTAGAGATCCAGCAGCCACCGGGGAGCTGTTTTTT. This chain links TRBV20-1 with TRBJ2-2; D is uncertain. CDR1 is DFQATT, CDR2 SNEGSKA, per germline (reference sequence). The length of the CDR3 is 14 residues. Trimming removed 0 bases at V and 4 bases at J, with 9 bases between.

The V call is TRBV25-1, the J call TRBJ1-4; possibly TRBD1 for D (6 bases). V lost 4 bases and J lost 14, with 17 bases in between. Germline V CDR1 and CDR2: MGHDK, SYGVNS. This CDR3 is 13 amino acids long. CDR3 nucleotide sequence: TGTGCCAGCAGTGGCTTCAGGGGCGTCGGTCTGTTTTTT. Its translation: CASSGFRGVGLFF.

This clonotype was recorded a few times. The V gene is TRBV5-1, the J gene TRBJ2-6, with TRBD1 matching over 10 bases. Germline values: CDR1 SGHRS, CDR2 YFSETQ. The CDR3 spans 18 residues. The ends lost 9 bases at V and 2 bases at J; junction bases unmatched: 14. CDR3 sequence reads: CANTQRQGAIAGANVLTF. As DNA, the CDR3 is TGCGCCAACACACAAAGACAGGGGGCAATCGCTGGGGCCAACGTCCTGACTTTC. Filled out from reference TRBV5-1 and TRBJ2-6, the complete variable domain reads KAGVTQTPRYLIKTRGQQVTLSCSPISGHRSVSWYQQTPGQGLQFLFEYFSETQRNKGNFPGRFSGRQFSNSRSEMNVSTLELGDSALYLCANTQRQGAIAGANVLTFGAGSRLTVL.

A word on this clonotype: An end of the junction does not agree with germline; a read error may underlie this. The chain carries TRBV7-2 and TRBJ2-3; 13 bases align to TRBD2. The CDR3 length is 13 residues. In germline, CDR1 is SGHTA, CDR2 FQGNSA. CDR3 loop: CASSLQLAGGLDF. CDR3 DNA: TGTGCCAGCAGCTTACAACTAGCGGGGGGGCTGGATTTT.

Written as DNA, the CDR3 is TGCGCCAGCAGCCAAGACGGGGGGGCCAACAATGAGCAGTTCTTC. It is translated as CASSQDGGANNEQFF. The gene calls are TRBV4-3 and TRBJ2-1; 8 bases map to TRBD2. Trimming took 0 bases from V and 5 from J; bases not matched to a gene: 3. The CDR3 is 15 amino acids. The germline CDR1 and CDR2 sequences are LGHNA and YSLEER.

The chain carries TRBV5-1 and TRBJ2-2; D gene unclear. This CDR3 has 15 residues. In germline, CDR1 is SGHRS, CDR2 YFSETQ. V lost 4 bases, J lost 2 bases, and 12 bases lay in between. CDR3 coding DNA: TGCGCCAGCAGCCCCTCGGCCTCTAACACCGGGGAGCTGTTTTTT. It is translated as CASSPSASNTGELFF.

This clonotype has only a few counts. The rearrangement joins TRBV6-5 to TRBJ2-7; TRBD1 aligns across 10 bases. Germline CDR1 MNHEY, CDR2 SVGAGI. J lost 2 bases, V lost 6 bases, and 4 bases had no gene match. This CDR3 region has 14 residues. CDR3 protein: CASSRTGGTYEQYV. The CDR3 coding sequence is TGTGCCAGCAGCCGGACAGGGGGGACCTACGAGCAGTACGTC.

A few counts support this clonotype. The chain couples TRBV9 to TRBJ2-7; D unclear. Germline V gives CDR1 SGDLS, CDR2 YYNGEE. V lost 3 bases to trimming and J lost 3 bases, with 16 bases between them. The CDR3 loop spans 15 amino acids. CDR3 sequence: CASSAAGGKGYEQYF. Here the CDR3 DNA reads TGTGCCAGCAGCGCGGCCGGTGGTAAGGGCTACGAGCAGTACTTC.

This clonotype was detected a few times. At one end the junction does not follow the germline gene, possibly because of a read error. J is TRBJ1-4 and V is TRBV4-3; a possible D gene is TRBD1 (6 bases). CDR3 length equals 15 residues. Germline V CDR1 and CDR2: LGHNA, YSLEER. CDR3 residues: CASSQDIRGDEKLFF. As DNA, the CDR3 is TGCGCCAGCAGCCAAGATATTAGGGGGGATGAGAAACTGTTTTTT.

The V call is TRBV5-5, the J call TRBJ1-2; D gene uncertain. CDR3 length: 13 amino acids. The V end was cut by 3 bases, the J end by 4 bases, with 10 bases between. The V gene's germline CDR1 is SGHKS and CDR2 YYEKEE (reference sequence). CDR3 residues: CASSSLSSYGYTF. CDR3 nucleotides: TGTGCCAGCAGCTCGCTCAGTTCCTATGGCTACACCTTC.

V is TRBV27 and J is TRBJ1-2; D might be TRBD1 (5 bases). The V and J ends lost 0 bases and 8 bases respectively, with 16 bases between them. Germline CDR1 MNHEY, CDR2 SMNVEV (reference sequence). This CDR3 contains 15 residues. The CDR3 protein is CASSLSGPIWDGYTF. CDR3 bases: TGTGCCAGCAGTTTATCGGGTCCCATCTGGGACGGCTACACCTTC.